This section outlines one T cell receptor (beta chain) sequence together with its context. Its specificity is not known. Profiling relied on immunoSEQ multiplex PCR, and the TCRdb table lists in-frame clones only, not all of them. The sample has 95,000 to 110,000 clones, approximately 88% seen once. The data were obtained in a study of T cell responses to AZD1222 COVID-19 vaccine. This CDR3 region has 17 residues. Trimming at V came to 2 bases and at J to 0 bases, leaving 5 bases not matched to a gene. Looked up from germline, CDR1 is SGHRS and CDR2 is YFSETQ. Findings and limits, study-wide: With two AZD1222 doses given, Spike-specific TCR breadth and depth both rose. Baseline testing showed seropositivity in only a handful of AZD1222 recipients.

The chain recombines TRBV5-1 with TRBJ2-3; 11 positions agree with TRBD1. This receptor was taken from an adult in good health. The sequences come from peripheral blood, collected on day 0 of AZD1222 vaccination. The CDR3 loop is CASSFGQGAASTDTQYF. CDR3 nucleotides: TGCGCCAGCAGCTTCGGACAGGGGGCGGCTAGCACAGATACGCAGTATTTT.